This TCR beta chain was documented in a study of T-cell reconstitution after alpha-beta-depleted transplantation in children. From germline, CDR1 is SGHRS and CDR2 YFSETQ. V shed 3 bases and J shed 0 bases, with 7 bases lying between them. The CDR3 is 13 amino acids. During its preparation, the TCRbeta library received unique molecular identifiers. TCRdb reanalysed the PCR reads using MiXCR and keeps one entry per CDR3 protein. The sample has about 58,000 distinct CDR3 sequences, approximately 43% seen once. General observations from the study: Most T-cell counts and diversity one year after the transplant came from T cells that were newly produced. By about two months after transplant, alpha-beta T cells reportedly arose from several hundred graft clones that had expanded. Surviving recipient T cells and thymic progenitors produced the high day-60 TCRbeta diversity seen in some patients.

This clonotype was seen a few times. Its antigen is not identified. The sequence came from a male patient younger than 18 who had a stem cell transplant for acute lymphoblastic leukemia, so the T cells may come from the graft donor. Sequenced here: PBMCs, mostly from graft donor cells, sampled 360 days after TCRalphabeta/CD19-depleted stem cell transplant. The chain recombines TRBV5-1 with TRBJ2-7; a possible D gene is TRBD1 (5 bases). The CDR3 nucleotides are TGCGCCAGCAGCTCCAGGGTCTCCTACGAGCAGTACTTC. It yields the protein CASSSRVSYEQYF.